This T cell receptor beta chain stems from a study of T cell repertoires and HLA-DP antigens. Untouched CD4+ T cells were bead-isolated at approximately 98% purity. V was shortened by 4 bases and J by 10 bases, with 15 bases between the two germline ends. The CDR3 extends over 14 amino acids. CDR1 SGDLS and CDR2 YYNGEE come from the germline V gene. Sequenced by immunoSEQ multiplex PCR; TCRdb stores in-frame clones only, minus some. Here the sample spans tens of thousands of clones, about four fifths being singletons. This clone was recorded a few times. Its antigen is not identified. This sequence joins TRBV9 and TRBJ1-6; possibly TRBD1 for D (5 bases). Sample: CD4+ T cells from PBMCs. The TCR sequence derives from a man aged 55 to 70 in good health and CMV-seronegative. The CDR3 nucleotides read TGTGCCAGCAGCCCTGACAGCCGAGGGTCACCCCTCCACTTT. Its protein product is CASSPDSRGSPLHF.